The sequence of this T cell receptor (beta chain) was determined in a study of blood T cells in healthy people across ages. Overall study findings and caveats: Donor CMV status, an unknown factor, possibly confounded changes in expanded clonotypes. Fewer expanded clones and more diversity marked long-lived versus aged donors.

This clonotype turned up a few times. The antigen is unknown. The use of a sample-barcoded 5' primer and a J-beta primer mix characterized a second PCR of about 7 to 12 cycles. A template-switch adaptor containing 12 random nucleotides labeled each cDNA molecule. Each sample yielded at least 2.5 million CDR3-containing paired-end reads. TCRdb processed the 5' RACE reads anew with MiXCR; each CDR3 protein has one entry. The sample has about 1.1 million distinct CDR3 sequences; around two fifths are singletons. This receptor was identified in a man between 18 and 29 years old in good health. The sample taken for sequencing was blood.

CDR3 in amino acids: CATSRDEQGARPKNIQYF. CDR3 in DNA: TGTGCCACCAGCAGAGATGAACAGGGGGCGCGGCCCAAAAACATTCAGTACTTC. The J gene is TRBJ2-4, the V gene TRBV15; 9 bases fit TRBD1. Germline CDR1 is LNHNV and CDR2 is YYDKDF (reference sequence). V gave up 0 bases and J gave up 2 bases; unmatched junction bases: 8. The CDR3 is 18 amino acids.